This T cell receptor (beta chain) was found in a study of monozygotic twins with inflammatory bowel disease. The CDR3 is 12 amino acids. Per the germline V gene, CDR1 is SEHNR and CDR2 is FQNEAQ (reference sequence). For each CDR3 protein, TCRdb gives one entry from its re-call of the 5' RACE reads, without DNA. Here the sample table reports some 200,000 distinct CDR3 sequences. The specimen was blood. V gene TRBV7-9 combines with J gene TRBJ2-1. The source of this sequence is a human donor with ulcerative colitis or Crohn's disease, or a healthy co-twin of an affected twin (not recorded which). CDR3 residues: CASSLGTNEQFF.